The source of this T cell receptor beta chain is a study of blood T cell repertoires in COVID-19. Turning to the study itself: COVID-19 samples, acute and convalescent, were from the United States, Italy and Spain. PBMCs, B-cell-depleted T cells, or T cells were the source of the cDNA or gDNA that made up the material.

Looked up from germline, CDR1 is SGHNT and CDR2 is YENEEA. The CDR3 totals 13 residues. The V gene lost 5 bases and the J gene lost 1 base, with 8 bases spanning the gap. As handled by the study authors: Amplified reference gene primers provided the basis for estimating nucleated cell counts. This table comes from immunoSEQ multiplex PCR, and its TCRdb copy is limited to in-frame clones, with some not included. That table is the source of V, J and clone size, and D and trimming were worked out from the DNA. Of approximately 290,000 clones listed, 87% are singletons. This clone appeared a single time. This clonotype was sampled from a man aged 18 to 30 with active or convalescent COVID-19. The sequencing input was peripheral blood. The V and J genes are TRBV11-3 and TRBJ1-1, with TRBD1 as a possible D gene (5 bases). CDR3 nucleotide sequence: TGTGCCAGCAGCCTCCAGGGGAACACTGAAGCTTTCTTT. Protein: CASSLQGNTEAFF.